The clone carrying this T cell receptor beta chain was detected once. These data come from a study of blood T cell repertoires in COVID-19. Repertoires were generated with immunoSEQ multiplex PCR, while TCRdb's copy carries only in-frame clones and drops some. This sample has 200,000 to 250,000 clones, with almost 90% found just once. The TCR originated in a woman aged 50 to 60 with acute COVID-19. Sequencing input: PBMCs or T cells enriched from blood (not recorded which).

The DNA of the CDR3 is TGTGCCAGCAGTCAACTACTGGCCAGCGGGAGTTTTAGTTCCTACAATGAGCAGTTCTTC. Its protein product is CASSQLLASGSFSSYNEQFF. The chain couples TRBV28 to TRBJ2-1, with 8 nucleotides matching TRBD2. Germline V gene data show CDR1 as MDHEN and CDR2 as SYDVKM. With V trimmed by 5 bases and J by 1 base, 19 bases remained unmatched. The CDR3 extends over 20 amino acids.